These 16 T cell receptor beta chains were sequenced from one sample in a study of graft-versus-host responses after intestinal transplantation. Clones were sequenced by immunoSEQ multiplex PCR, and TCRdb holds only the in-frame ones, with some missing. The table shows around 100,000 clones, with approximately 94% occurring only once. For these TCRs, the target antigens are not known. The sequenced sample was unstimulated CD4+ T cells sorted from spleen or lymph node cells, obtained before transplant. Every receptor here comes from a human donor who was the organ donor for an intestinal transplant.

Here the CDR3 DNA reads TGTGCCAGTAGTATGGGCAAAGGGGGATACCAAGAGACCCAGTACTTC. Its translation is CASSMGKGGYQETQYF. The chain links TRBV19 to TRBJ2-5; D possibly corresponds to TRBD1 (6 bases). V lost 3 bases to trimming and J lost 0 bases, with 14 bases between them. Germline values: CDR1 LNHDA, CDR2 SQIVND (reference sequence). This CDR3 has 16 residues. The variable domain in full, completed from reference TRBV19 and TRBJ2-5, reads DGGITQSPKYLFRKEGQNVTLSCEQNLNHDAMYWYRQDPGQGLRLIYYSQIVNDFQKGDIAEGYSVSREKKESFPLTVTSAQKNPTAFYLCASSMGKGGYQETQYFGPGTRLLVL.

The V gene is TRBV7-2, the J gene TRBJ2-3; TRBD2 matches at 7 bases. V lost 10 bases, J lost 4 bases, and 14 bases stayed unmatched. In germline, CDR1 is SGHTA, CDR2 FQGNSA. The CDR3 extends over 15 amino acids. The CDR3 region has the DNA TGTGCCACTCAGAGGGTGGGAGGGCCGTCAGATACGCAGTATTTT. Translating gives CATQRVGGPSDTQYF.

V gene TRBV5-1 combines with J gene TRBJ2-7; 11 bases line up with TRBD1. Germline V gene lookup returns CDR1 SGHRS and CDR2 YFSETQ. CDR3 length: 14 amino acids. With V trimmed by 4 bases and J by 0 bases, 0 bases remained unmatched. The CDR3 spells CASSGTGGSYEQYF. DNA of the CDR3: TGCGCCAGCAGCGGGACAGGGGGCTCCTACGAGCAGTACTTC.

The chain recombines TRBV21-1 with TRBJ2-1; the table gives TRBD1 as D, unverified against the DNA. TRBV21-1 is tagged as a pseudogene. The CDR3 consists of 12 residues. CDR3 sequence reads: CASSKMGSMEFF. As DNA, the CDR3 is TGTGCCAGCAGCAAAATGGGCTCTATGGAGTTCTTC.

The CDR3 loop is CASDTNRGFTEAFF. The CDR3 DNA sequence: TGTGCCAGTGACACGAACAGGGGATTTACTGAAGCTTTCTTT. The chain recombines TRBV28 with TRBJ1-1, with 7 bases that match TRBD1. V trimming: 9 bases; J trimming: 5 bases; junction bases outside the gene matches: 12. The length of the CDR3 is 14 residues. Germline loops: CDR1 MDHEN, CDR2 SYDVKM.

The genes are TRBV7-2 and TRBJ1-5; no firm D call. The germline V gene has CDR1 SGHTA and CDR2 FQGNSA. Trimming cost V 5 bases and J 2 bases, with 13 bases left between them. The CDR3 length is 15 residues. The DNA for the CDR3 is TGTGCCAGCAGCCCAGAAGGAGGTGGCAATCAGCCCCAGCATTTT. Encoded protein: CASSPEGGGNQPQHF.

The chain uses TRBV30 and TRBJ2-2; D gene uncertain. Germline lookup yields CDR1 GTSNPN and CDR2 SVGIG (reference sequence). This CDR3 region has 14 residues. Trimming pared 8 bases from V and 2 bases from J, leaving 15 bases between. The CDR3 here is CARKRPFNTGELFF. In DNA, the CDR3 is TGTGCCCGGAAACGACCCTTCAACACCGGGGAGCTGTTTTTT.

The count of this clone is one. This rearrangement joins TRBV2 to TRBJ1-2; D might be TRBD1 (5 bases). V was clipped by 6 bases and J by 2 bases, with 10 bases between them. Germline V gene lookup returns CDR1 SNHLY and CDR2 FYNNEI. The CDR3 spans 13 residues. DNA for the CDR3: TGTGCCAGCAGCCCCACAGGAAACTATGGCTACACCTTC. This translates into CASSPTGNYGYTF.

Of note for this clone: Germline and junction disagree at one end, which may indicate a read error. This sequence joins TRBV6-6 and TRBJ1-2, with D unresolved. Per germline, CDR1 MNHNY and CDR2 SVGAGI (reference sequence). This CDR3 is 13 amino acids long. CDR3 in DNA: TGTGCCAGCAGTTACAATGGGATCCTTGGCCACACCTTC. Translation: CASSYNGILGHTF.

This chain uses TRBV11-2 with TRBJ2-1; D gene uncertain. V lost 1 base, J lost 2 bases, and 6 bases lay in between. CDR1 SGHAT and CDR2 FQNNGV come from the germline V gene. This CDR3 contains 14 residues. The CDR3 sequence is CASSLASAYNEQFF. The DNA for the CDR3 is TGTGCCAGCAGCTTAGCTAGTGCCTACAATGAGCAGTTCTTC.

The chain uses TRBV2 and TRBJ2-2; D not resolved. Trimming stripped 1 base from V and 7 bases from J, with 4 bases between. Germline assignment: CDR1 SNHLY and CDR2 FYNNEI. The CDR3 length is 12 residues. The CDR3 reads CASSEGFGELFF. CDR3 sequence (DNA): TGTGCCAGCAGTGAAGGGTTCGGGGAGCTGTTTTTT.

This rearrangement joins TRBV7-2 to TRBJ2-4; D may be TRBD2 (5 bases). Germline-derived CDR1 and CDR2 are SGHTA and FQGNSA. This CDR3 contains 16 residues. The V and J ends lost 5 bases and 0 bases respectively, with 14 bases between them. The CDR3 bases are TGTGCCAGCAGCAGAGCCCTAGCTGTAGCCAAAAACATTCAGTACTTC. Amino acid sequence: CASSRALAVAKNIQYF.

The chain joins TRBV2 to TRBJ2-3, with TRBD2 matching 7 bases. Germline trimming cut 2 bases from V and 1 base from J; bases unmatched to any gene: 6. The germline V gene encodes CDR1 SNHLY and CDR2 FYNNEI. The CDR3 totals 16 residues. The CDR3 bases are TGTGCCAGCAGTGAAAGGGTTGGGGGGGGCACAGATACGCAGTATTTT. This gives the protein CASSERVGGGTDTQYF.

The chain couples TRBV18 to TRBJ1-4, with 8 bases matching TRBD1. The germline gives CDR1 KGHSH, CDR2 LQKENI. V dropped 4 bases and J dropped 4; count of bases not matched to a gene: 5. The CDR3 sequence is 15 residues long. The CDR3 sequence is CASSRDRGGNEKLFF. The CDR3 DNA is TGTGCCAGCTCACGCGACAGGGGAGGTAATGAAAAACTGTTTTTT.

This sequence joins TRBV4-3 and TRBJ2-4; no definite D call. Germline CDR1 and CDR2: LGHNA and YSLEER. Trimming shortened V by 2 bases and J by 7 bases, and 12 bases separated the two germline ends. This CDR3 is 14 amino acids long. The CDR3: CASSQPYPSNIQYF. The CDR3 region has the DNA TGCGCCAGCAGCCAACCTTACCCTAGTAACATTCAGTACTTC.

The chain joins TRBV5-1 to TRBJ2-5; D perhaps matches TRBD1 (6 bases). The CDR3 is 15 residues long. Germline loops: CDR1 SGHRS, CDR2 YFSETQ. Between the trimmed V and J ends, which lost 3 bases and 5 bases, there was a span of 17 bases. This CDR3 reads CASSSTGSTGETQYF. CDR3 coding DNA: TGCGCCAGCAGCTCAACAGGGTCGACGGGGGAGACCCAGTACTTC. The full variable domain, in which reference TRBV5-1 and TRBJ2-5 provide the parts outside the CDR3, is KAGVTQTPRYLIKTRGQQVTLSCSPISGHRSVSWYQQTPGQGLQFLFEYFSETQRNKGNFPGRFSGRQFSNSRSEMNVSTLELGDSALYLCASSSTGSTGETQYFGPGTRLLVL.